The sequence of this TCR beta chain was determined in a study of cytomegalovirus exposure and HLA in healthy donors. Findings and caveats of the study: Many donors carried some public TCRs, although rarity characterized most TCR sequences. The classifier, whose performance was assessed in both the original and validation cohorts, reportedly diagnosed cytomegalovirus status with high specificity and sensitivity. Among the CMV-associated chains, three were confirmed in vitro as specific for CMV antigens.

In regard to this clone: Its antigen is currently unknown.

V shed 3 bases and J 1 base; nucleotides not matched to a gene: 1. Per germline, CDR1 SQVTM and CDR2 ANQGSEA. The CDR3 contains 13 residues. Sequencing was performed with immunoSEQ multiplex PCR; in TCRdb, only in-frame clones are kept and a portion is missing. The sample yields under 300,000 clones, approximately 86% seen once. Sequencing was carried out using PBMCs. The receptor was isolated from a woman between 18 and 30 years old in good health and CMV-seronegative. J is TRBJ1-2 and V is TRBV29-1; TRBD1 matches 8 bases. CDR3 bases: TGCAGCGTTGACAGGGGGCTTAACTATGGCTACACCTTC. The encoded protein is CSVDRGLNYGYTF.